The present TCR beta chain was sequenced within a study of cytomegalovirus exposure and HLA in healthy donors. Study details: Earlier findings included roughly 120 million unique TCR beta sequences obtained from roughly 200 million T cells.

General study points: Rare TCR sequences predominated, though certain public TCRs were found in many donors. The listing of 150 or so TCR beta chains classed them as cytomegalovirus-associated.

Primers included in the PCR were 60 Vbeta and 13 Jbeta primers. Repertoires were generated with immunoSEQ multiplex PCR, while TCRdb's copy carries only in-frame clones and drops some. The sample shows roughly 150,000 clones, approximately 88% of them seen only once. Points on this clone: What it recognizes is unknown.

Each of the donors was a healthy bone marrow donor. Sample: PBMCs. This TCR was recovered from a boy aged 2 to 9 in good health and CMV-seronegative.

The CDR3 sequence is CASSLDPSGNEQFF. CDR3 bases: TGTGCCAGCAGCTTAGATCCTAGCGGCAATGAGCAGTTCTTC. V usage is TRBV11-3 and J usage is TRBJ2-1; 7 bases align to TRBD2. CDR1 and CDR2 (germline): SGHNT, YENEEA. Losses at the gene ends were 0 bases for V and 6 bases for J; bases not matched to a gene: 2. This CDR3 has 14 residues.